These 4 T cell receptor beta chains share one sample of origin, sequenced in a study of blood T cell repertoires in COVID-19. Sequencing was performed with immunoSEQ multiplex PCR; in TCRdb, only in-frame clones are kept and a portion is missing. In the table there are 250,000 to 300,000 clones, approximately 87% of which are singletons. Sample: peripheral blood. The receptors derive from a man between 60 and 75 years old who had recovered from COVID-19.

This clone has just one count. This sequence joins TRBV28 and TRBJ1-1; D unresolved. Trimming removed 5 bases at V and 0 bases at J, with 7 bases between. Germline V gene lookup returns CDR1 MDHEN and CDR2 SYDVKM. The CDR3 covers 13 residues. The CDR3 here is CASSPSMNTEAFF. DNA of the CDR3: TGTGCCAGCAGTCCGAGCATGAACACTGAAGCTTTCTTT.

The CDR3 bases are TGCAGCGCGGCGGGGGGAAGGGCTAATGAAAAACTGTTTTTT. It is translated as CSAAGGRANEKLFF. V is TRBV29-1 and J is TRBJ1-4; TRBD1 is a possible D gene (5 bases). Per germline, CDR1 SQVTM and CDR2 ANQGSEA. This CDR3 spans 14 amino acids. The ends were cut back, 7 bases at V and 3 bases at J, with 15 bases in the middle.

V and J are TRBV6-1 and TRBJ2-7; weak D call: TRBD1 (5 bases). Trimming cost V 1 base and J 2 bases, with 9 bases left between them. Germline V gives CDR1 MNHNS, CDR2 SASEGT. The CDR3 has 14 residues. The CDR3 is CASSEGRGPYEQYF. The CDR3 coding sequence is TGTGCCAGCAGTGAAGGTAGGGGTCCCTACGAGCAGTACTTC.

The rearrangement uses TRBV5-5 and TRBJ2-3; perhaps TRBD1 as D (7 bases). CDR1 is SGHKS, CDR2 YYEKEE, per germline (reference sequence). The CDR3 contains 16 residues. V lost 1 base to trimming and J lost 2 bases, with 14 bases between them. The CDR3 loop is CASSLCRGANTDTQYF. For the CDR3, the DNA is TGTGCCAGCAGCTTGTGCAGGGGGGCAAACACAGATACGCAGTATTTT.